Following are 22 T cell receptor beta chains from one sample sequenced in a study of early T cells in non-severe SARS-CoV-2 infection. Via MiXCR, TCRdb re-called the 5' RACE reads, giving one row per CDR3 protein. The table lists 85,000 to 100,000 distinct CDR3 sequences, roughly an eighth of them singletons. The specimen sequenced was whole blood. Every receptor here comes from an adult who was a healthcare worker with PCR-confirmed SARS-CoV-2 infection or an uninfected control (not recorded which).

CDR3: CASSVTSGGHRTDTQYF. CDR3 DNA sequence: TGTGCCAGCAGCGTTACTAGCGGGGGGCACCGCACAGATACGCAGTATTTT. The J gene is TRBJ2-3, the V gene TRBV7-2; 12 nucleotides match TRBD2. This CDR3 is 17 amino acids long. The germline V gene encodes CDR1 SGHTA and CDR2 FQGNSA. The ends lost 5 bases at V and 1 base at J; junction bases unmatched: 7.

There are many counts of this clonotype. The rearrangement links TRBV15 to TRBJ2-2; 7 bases line up with TRBD1. The junction had 7 bases not matched to a gene; V was cut back by 8 bases and J by 4 bases. The germline V gene has CDR1 LNHNV and CDR2 YYDKDF (reference sequence). CDR3 length: 14 residues. The CDR3 nucleotides are TGTGCCACCGTGGGACAGACTATCACCGGGGAGCTGTTTTTT. Its translation is CATVGQTITGELFF.

Only a few counts were recorded for this clonotype. The J gene is TRBJ1-6, the V gene TRBV2; D is ambiguous. The CDR3 has 15 residues. The germline gives CDR1 SNHLY, CDR2 FYNNEI. V was trimmed by 0 bases and J by 7 bases, leaving 10 bases between them. The CDR3 reads CASSEAWTGNSPLHF. DNA of the CDR3: TGTGCCAGCAGTGAAGCATGGACGGGAAATTCACCCCTCCACTTT.

The rearrangement links TRBV20-1 to TRBJ2-4, with 10 bases identical to TRBD2. The V gene end was trimmed by 1 base and the J gene end by 11 bases; junction bases not matched to a gene: 8. The CDR3 length is 14 residues. Germline V gives CDR1 DFQATT, CDR2 SNEGSKA (reference sequence). Here the CDR3 DNA reads TGCAGTGCTAGAGGCAGCGGGGGGGTTGCGGTTCAGTACTTC. As protein: CSARGSGGVAVQYF.

This chain links TRBV28 with TRBJ1-1; D possibly corresponds to TRBD1 (6 bases). V was trimmed by 6 bases and J by 3 bases, leaving 20 bases between them. Germline V gene lookup returns CDR1 MDHEN and CDR2 SYDVKM. The CDR3 extends over 16 amino acids. CDR3 sequence: CASRETGGLEDTEAFF. CDR3 DNA sequence: TGTGCCAGCAGAGAGACAGGAGGGCTCGAGGACACTGAAGCTTTCTTT.

There are a few counts of this clonotype. The chain uses TRBV7-9 and TRBJ1-2; D not resolved. V was clipped by 3 bases and J by 4 bases, with 9 bases between them. Germline CDR1 is SEHNR and CDR2 is FQNEAQ (reference sequence). The CDR3 has 13 residues. CDR3 region: CASSFGLTYGYTF. The CDR3 DNA follows: TGTGCCAGCAGCTTTGGACTCACCTATGGCTACACCTTC.

This clonotype was detected many times. V is TRBV5-1 and J is TRBJ2-7; tentative D call: TRBD1 (6 bases). With 5 bases removed from V and 3 bases from J, the gap between germline ends came to 12 bases. Germline V gives CDR1 SGHRS, CDR2 YFSETQ. The CDR3 length is 13 residues. Here the CDR3 reads CASRPQGLYEQYF. The DNA for the CDR3 is TGCGCCAGCAGGCCACAGGGTCTCTACGAGCAGTACTTC.

This clonotype has ten or more counts. The chain employs TRBV7-9 and TRBJ2-3; D is ambiguous. CDR1 and CDR2 from the germline V gene are SEHNR and FQNEAQ (reference sequence). V was trimmed by 8 bases and J by 4 bases, leaving 19 bases between them. The CDR3 is made up of 15 amino acids. CDR3 in amino acids: CASRRTSLRPDTQYF. CDR3 coding DNA: TGTGCCAGCCGACGGACCTCCCTCCGGCCAGATACGCAGTATTTT.

This chain links TRBV11-2 with TRBJ2-3, with a tentative D call TRBD1 (5 bases). Looked up from germline, CDR1 is SGHAT and CDR2 is FQNNGV. With 2 bases removed from V and 5 bases from J, the gap between germline ends came to 17 bases. The CDR3 consists of 16 residues. The CDR3 is CASSLWPGPGEDTQYF. The DNA for the CDR3 is TGTGCCAGCAGCTTATGGCCAGGGCCAGGTGAAGATACGCAGTATTTT.

This clonotype was recorded many times. V is TRBV7-9 and J is TRBJ1-6, with D possibly matching TRBD1 (6 bases). V was trimmed by 1 base and J by 6 bases, leaving 10 bases between them. CDR1 and CDR2 from the germline V gene are SEHNR and FQNEAQ (reference sequence). The CDR3 is made up of 15 amino acids. The CDR3: CASSLGRGGNSPLHF. As DNA, the CDR3 is TGTGCCAGCAGCTTAGGCAGGGGTGGTAATTCACCCCTCCACTTT.

The chain carries TRBV11-2 and TRBJ2-7; 12 bases fit TRBD2. CDR1 SGHAT and CDR2 FQNNGV come from the germline V gene. The CDR3 contains 15 residues. Trimming at V came to 5 bases and at J to 7 bases, leaving 9 bases not matched to a gene. The CDR3 sequence: CASSPRLAGVWEQYF. As DNA, the CDR3 is TGTGCCAGCAGCCCCCGACTAGCGGGGGTGTGGGAGCAGTACTTC.

This clonotype was picked up many times. The V and J genes are TRBV11-2 and TRBJ2-3, with D perhaps matching TRBD1 (5 bases). Germline V gives CDR1 SGHAT, CDR2 FQNNGV. The CDR3 spans 14 residues. The germline V and J ends were trimmed by 6 bases and 9 bases, with 19 bases remaining between them. The CDR3 DNA follows: TGTGCCAGCAGTCTCCCCGACAGTAGGGCAACGCAGTATTTT. It is translated as CASSLPDSRATQYF.

The gene calls are TRBV7-9 and TRBJ1-3; D is unclear. CDR3 length: 11 amino acids. CDR1 is SEHNR, CDR2 FQNEAQ, per germline (reference sequence). Deletions cut 1 base from V and 5 bases from J, with 0 bases between. CDR3 DNA sequence: TGTGCCAGCAGCTTAGGAAACACCATATATTTT. As protein: CASSLGNTIYF.

This clonotype was seen more than once but under ten times. This chain joins TRBV7-3 and TRBJ2-2; D gene unclear. This CDR3 region has 14 residues. Between the trimmed V and J ends, which lost 5 bases and 6 bases, there was a span of 13 bases. Germline CDR1 and CDR2: SGHTA and FQGTGA. For the CDR3, the DNA is TGTGCCAGCAGCCAAGGCCCGGCCTCCGGGGAGCTGTTTTTT. Translation gives CASSQGPASGELFF.

In its sample, this clonotype was seen many times. The chain recombines TRBV28 with TRBJ2-1, with 7 nucleotides matching TRBD1. The CDR3 consists of 17 residues. With 4 bases clipped from V and 2 bases from J, the junction kept 11 bases outside the gene matches. Germline loops: CDR1 MDHEN, CDR2 SYDVKM. CDR3 loop: CASSSLAGTATYNEQFF. CDR3 bases: TGTGCCAGCAGTTCCCTGGCCGGGACAGCCACCTACAATGAGCAGTTCTTC.

Only a few counts were recorded for this clonotype. The J gene is TRBJ2-3, the V gene TRBV11-2; 11 bases match TRBD2. The CDR3 length is 18 residues. Trimming cost V 1 base and J 4 bases; bases outside gene matches: 10. The germline gives CDR1 SGHAT, CDR2 FQNNGV. The CDR3 coding sequence is TGTGCCAGCAGCTTAGCCGCCAGACTAGCGGGGAGCGCAGATACGCAGTATTTT. As protein: CASSLAARLAGSADTQYF.

This clonotype was counted many times. The CDR3 nucleotides are TGTGCCAGCAGTGGCTACGGGATGAACACTGAAGCTTTCTTT. Protein product: CASSGYGMNTEAFF. The J gene is TRBJ1-1, the V gene TRBV2, with unresolved D. V was clipped by 4 bases and J by 0 bases, with 9 bases between them. Germline values: CDR1 SNHLY, CDR2 FYNNEI. The CDR3 has 14 amino acids.

This clonotype was seen at least ten times. The genes are TRBV2 and TRBJ2-4, with 8 bases fitting TRBD2. V trimming: 4 bases; J trimming: 0 bases; junction bases outside the gene matches: 5. The germline gives CDR1 SNHLY, CDR2 FYNNEI. The CDR3 totals 16 residues. The CDR3 sequence is CASSVERGIAKNIQYF. CDR3 sequence (DNA): TGTGCCAGCAGTGTAGAGCGGGGGATAGCCAAAAACATTCAGTACTTC.

This clonotype appeared many times. The V call is TRBV12-3 or TRBV12-4, the J call TRBJ2-5; 8 bases align to TRBD1. With 6 bases clipped from V and 5 bases from J, the junction kept 8 bases outside the gene matches. This CDR3 comprises 14 residues. DNA of the CDR3: TGTGCCAGCAGCGCAGGGGGCGCGGTGGAGACCCAGTACTTC. Its protein product is CASSAGGAVETQYF.

This clonotype has more than one count but fewer than ten. The V and J genes are TRBV7-9 and TRBJ1-5; D not resolved. The CDR3 has 12 amino acids. V was trimmed by 6 bases and J by 13 bases, leaving 16 bases between them. Per the germline V gene, CDR1 is SEHNR and CDR2 is FQNEAQ (reference sequence). In DNA, the CDR3 is TGTGCCAGCAGTCAAGGACTAGGGCCTCAGCATTTT. It specifies CASSQGLGPQHF.

The chain has TRBV7-9 and TRBJ1-2; D is possibly TRBD1 (6 bases). V shed 4 bases and J shed 8 bases, with 20 bases lying between them. The V gene's germline CDR1 is SEHNR and CDR2 FQNEAQ (reference sequence). This CDR3 spans 15 amino acids. As DNA, the CDR3 is TGTGCCAGCAGCTCTATGAACGGGGGCGGCGACGGCTACACCTTC. This encodes CASSSMNGGGDGYTF.

The table lists this clonotype with many counts. The chain employs TRBV5-5 and TRBJ1-2; no reliable D call. V was clipped by 0 bases and J by 8 bases, with 17 bases between them. Germline CDR1 reads SGHKS; CDR2 reads YYEKEE (reference sequence). This CDR3 is 15 amino acids long. Written as DNA, the CDR3 is TGTGCCAGCAGCTTGGGTCCTCAGACAAAAAGAGGCTACACCTTC. This translates into CASSLGPQTKRGYTF.